The present T cell receptor (beta chain) was sequenced within a study of T cells after yellow fever vaccination. Germline CDR1 is DFQATT and CDR2 is SNEGSKA (reference sequence). The junction had 1 base not matched to a gene; V was cut back by 5 bases and J by 1 base. This CDR3 spans 13 amino acids. 5'RACE template switching produced TCR cDNA carrying a universal primer site and UMIs. Via MiXCR, TCRdb re-called the 5' RACE reads, giving one row per CDR3 protein. The sample lists around 320,000 distinct CDR3 sequences, around 4.3% occurring once. This clonotype has at least ten counts. The source material was PBMCs, sampled 15 days after the yellow fever booster vaccination. This sequence originates from a man in his late teens or twenties who received the YFV17D yellow fever vaccine. J is TRBJ2-3 and V is TRBV20-1; 9 positions agree with TRBD1. CDR3 bases: TGCAGTGCTTGGGACAGGGGCACAGATACGCAGTATTTT. It yields the protein CSAWDRGTDTQYF.